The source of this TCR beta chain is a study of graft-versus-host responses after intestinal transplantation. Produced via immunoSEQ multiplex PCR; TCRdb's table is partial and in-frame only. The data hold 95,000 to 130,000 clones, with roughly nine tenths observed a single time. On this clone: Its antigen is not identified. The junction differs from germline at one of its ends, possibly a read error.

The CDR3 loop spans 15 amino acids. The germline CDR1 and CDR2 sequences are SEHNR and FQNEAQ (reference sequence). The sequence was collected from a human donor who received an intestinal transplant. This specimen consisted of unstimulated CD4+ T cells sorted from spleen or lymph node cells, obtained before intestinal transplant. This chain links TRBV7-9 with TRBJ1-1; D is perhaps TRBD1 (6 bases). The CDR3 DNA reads TGTGCCAGCAGCTCACCCGGGACACCGAACGCTGAAGCTTTCTTT. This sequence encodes CASSSPGTPNAEAFF.